The text below deals with one T cell receptor beta chain. The antigen is not known. The sample belongs to a study of Graves' ophthalmopathy and Graves' hyperthyroidism. Overall study context: Ahead of any treatment, peripheral blood was obtained at the initial diagnosis. General observations from the study: Most clonotypes expanded in thyroid above 0.001 frequency were present in blood too.

TCR beta CDR3 amplification used RNA transcripts. An initial RT-PCR round employing HTBI primers preceded a second-round multiplex PCR. In TCRdb, the multiplex PCR reads were re-called with MiXCR into one record per CDR3 protein. Of 740,000 or so distinct CDR3 sequences in the sample, roughly 40% are singletons; the top ten hold 35% to 55%. Trimming removed 3 bases at V and 7 bases at J, with 13 bases between. This CDR3 has 13 amino acids. Germline CDR1 and CDR2: SQVTM and ANQGSEA. The source of this sequence is an adult man with Graves' ophthalmopathy. The chain couples TRBV29-1 to TRBJ1-5; the D is unclear. Sequencing was done on a sample of peripheral blood. For the CDR3, the DNA is TGCAGCGTTGAGTGGGCCTACGAGCAGCCCCAGCATTTT. Translated, it gives CSVEWAYEQPQHF.